What follows are 6 T cell receptor beta chains derived from one specimen sequenced in a study of T cell responses to AZD1222 COVID-19 vaccine. The protocol was immunoSEQ multiplex PCR, while the TCRdb copy is restricted to in-frame clones and leaves out a portion. The sample consists of about 130,000 clones, just under 95% of them appearing once. The specimen comprised peripheral blood, sampled on day 0 of AZD1222 vaccination. All receptors come from an adult in good health.

This sequence joins TRBV27 and TRBJ2-7; D ambiguous. Germline V gives CDR1 MNHEY, CDR2 SMNVEV (reference sequence). The germline V and J ends were trimmed by 4 bases and 1 base, with 8 bases remaining between them. This CDR3 region has 13 residues. The CDR3 protein is CASSSLGSYEQYF. CDR3 bases: TGTGCCAGCAGTTCGTTGGGTTCCTACGAGCAGTACTTC.

The chain has TRBV14 and TRBJ2-3; D unresolved. The CDR3 consists of 13 residues. V gave up 0 bases and J gave up 2 bases, with 3 bases separating them. The germline V gene has CDR1 SGHDN and CDR2 FVKESK. The CDR3 DNA is TGTGCCAGCAGCCAAGACCCCACAGATACGCAGTATTTT. Translating gives CASSQDPTDTQYF.

The chain employs TRBV12-3 or TRBV12-4 and TRBJ2-1, with D hard to call. V was trimmed by 6 bases and J by 7 bases, leaving 7 bases between them. The CDR3 consists of 11 residues. The CDR3 spells CASSRINEQFF. The CDR3 DNA follows: TGTGCCAGCAGCCGTATAAATGAGCAGTTCTTC.

The genes are TRBV5-6 and TRBJ1-3; 9 bases agree with TRBD1. Unmatched junction bases numbered 3, after V lost 3 bases and J lost 5 bases. CDR1 and CDR2 (germline): SGHDT, YYEEEE. This CDR3 has 14 residues. CDR3 nucleotide sequence: TGTGCCAGCAGCTGGACAGGGGAGAGAAACACCATATATTTT. Its protein product is CASSWTGERNTIYF. Based on the CDR3 plus reference TRBV5-6 and TRBJ1-3, the full variable domain is DAGVTQSPTHLIKTRGQQVTLRCSPKSGHDTVSWYQQALGQGPQFIFQYYEEEERQRGNFPDRFSGHQFPNYSSELNVNALLLGDSALYLCASSWTGERNTIYFGEGSWLTVV.

The chain joins TRBV28 to TRBJ1-1; no clear D gene. The CDR3 loop spans 13 amino acids. The V gene lost 5 bases and the J gene lost 6 bases, with 13 bases spanning the gap. Germline V gene data show CDR1 as MDHEN and CDR2 as SYDVKM. The CDR3 spells CASSLSTGSEAFF. The CDR3 bases are TGTGCCAGCAGTCTTTCCACGGGATCTGAAGCTTTCTTT.

The chain links TRBV7-8 to TRBJ2-7; 7 bases agree with TRBD2. CDR1 and CDR2 from the germline V gene are SGHVS and FQNEAQ. Germline trimming cut 2 bases from V and 0 bases from J; bases unmatched to any gene: 4. This CDR3 region has 15 residues. CDR3: CASSLTGGSSYEQYF. The CDR3 DNA reads as TGTGCCAGCAGCTTAACGGGAGGCAGCTCCTACGAGCAGTACTTC. The full variable domain, in which reference TRBV7-8 and TRBJ2-7 provide the parts outside the CDR3, is GAGVSQSPRYKVAKRGQDVALRCDPISGHVSLFWYQQALGQGPEFLTYFQNEAQLDKSGLPSDRFFAERPEGSVSTLKIQRTQQEDSAVYLCASSLTGGSSYEQYFGPGTRLTVT.